Sequencing of this TCR beta chain was carried out in a study of identical twins. Whole-study findings and limits: Its conclusions, products of cross-sectional statistical analysis, did not come from following the same donors. Low generation probability was overrepresented in out-of-frame alpha sequences shared by twins.

This clonotype was observed at least ten times. What it recognizes is unknown. Using its own MiXCR run on the 5' RACE reads, TCRdb lists one record per CDR3 protein. The sample lists 260,000 or so distinct CDR3 sequences, 7.5% occurring once. The same sample was also used in a study of yellow fever vaccine responses in identical twins. This second study says: Twins' vaccine T cell responses were reported to seem partly convergent and partly personalized.

This clonotype originated in a woman between 18 and 29 years old in good health. The specimen sequenced was CD8+ T cells sorted from blood.

The CDR3 sequence is CASSRQYNEQFF. CDR3 nucleotides: TGTGCCAGCAGCCGACAATACAATGAGCAGTTCTTC. The J gene is TRBJ2-1, the V gene TRBV7-9; D uncertain. Germline CDR1 is SEHNR and CDR2 is FQNEAQ (reference sequence). The germline V and J ends were trimmed by 5 bases and 4 bases, with 6 bases remaining between them. This CDR3 is 12 amino acids long.